The rows below give T cell receptor beta chains drawn from one sample of a study of technical replicates of blood from a few donors. Sequenced by immunoSEQ multiplex PCR; TCRdb stores in-frame clones only, minus some. The sample consists of 81,000 or so clones, about 96% of them appearing once. Sequenced material: T cells isolated from PBMCs. These receptor sequences come from a human donor in good health. Each CDR3 is given with its conserved first and last residue. The order of the fields is J gene, V gene, D gene, CDR3 protein. D genes are given only for firm matches.

J gene: TRBJ1-3
V gene: TRBV7-2
D gene: .
CDR3 protein: CASSLGAGMSYSGNTIYF

J gene: TRBJ2-7
V gene: TRBV4-2
D gene: .
CDR3 protein: CASSQELSALGYEQYF

J gene: TRBJ2-7
V gene: TRBV13
D gene: TRBD1
CDR3 protein: CASSLGQGAYEQYF

J gene: TRBJ1-1
V gene: TRBV4-1
D gene: .
CDR3 protein: CASSQNPQGNTEAFF

J gene: TRBJ1-1
V gene: TRBV19
D gene: TRBD1
CDR3 protein: CASNPGGVNTEAFF

J gene: TRBJ2-3
V gene: TRBV6-5
D gene: TRBD2
CDR3 protein: CASSRGLAGADTQYF

J gene: TRBJ2-7
V gene: TRBV4-2
D gene: TRBD1
CDR3 protein: CASSQNQGQGPLEQYF

J gene: TRBJ1-1
V gene: TRBV7-9
D gene: .
CDR3 protein: CASSFPGGGAFF

J gene: TRBJ2-7
V gene: TRBV7-2
D gene: .
CDR3 protein: CASSLWGPYEQYF

J gene: TRBJ1-3
V gene: TRBV18
D gene: .
CDR3 protein: CASSPLPRQRYSGNTIYF

J gene: TRBJ1-1
V gene: TRBV5-1
D gene: TRBD1
CDR3 protein: CASSFRDRYTEAFF

J gene: TRBJ1-5
V gene: TRBV30
D gene: TRBD1
CDR3 protein: CAWDRDHNQPQHF

J gene: TRBJ2-7
V gene: TRBV4-2
D gene: .
CDR3 protein: CASSQGLSYEQYF

J gene: TRBJ2-7
V gene: TRBV7-9
D gene: TRBD1
CDR3 protein: CASSLTGILYEQYF

J gene: TRBJ1-2
V gene: TRBV2
D gene: TRBD1
CDR3 protein: CASSEVDRGYGYTF

J gene: TRBJ2-3
V gene: TRBV6-4
D gene: TRBD1
CDR3 protein: CASSDQGARADTQYF

J gene: TRBJ2-1
V gene: TRBV29-1
D gene: .
CDR3 protein: CSVDGYQGMGYNEQFF

J gene: TRBJ2-7
V gene: TRBV11-2
D gene: .
CDR3 protein: CASTFGGLPRDEQYF

J gene: TRBJ2-7
V gene: TRBV19
D gene: TRBD2
CDR3 protein: CASSIRAGVVFGYEQYF

J gene: TRBJ2-7
V gene: TRBV7-9
D gene: .
CDR3 protein: CASSLPILGGQRNYEQYF

J gene: TRBJ2-1
V gene: TRBV29-1
D gene: TRBD1
CDR3 protein: CSVVGPGQGYNEQFF

J gene: TRBJ1-2
V gene: TRBV5-1
D gene: TRBD1
CDR3 protein: CASSLKGTGSGYTF

J gene: TRBJ2-5
V gene: TRBV28
D gene: TRBD2
CDR3 protein: CAILGEGMQETQYF

J gene: TRBJ2-5
V gene: TRBV9
D gene: TRBD2
CDR3 protein: CASSVGGSGELQETQYF

J gene: TRBJ1-5
V gene: TRBV7-9
D gene: TRBD1
CDR3 protein: CASSLGHRGGNQPQHF

J gene: TRBJ2-7
V gene: TRBV9
D gene: TRBD2
CDR3 protein: CASSEERGGPYEQYF

J gene: TRBJ2-6
V gene: TRBV14
D gene: .
CDR3 protein: CASSQDGLSGANVLTF

J gene: TRBJ1-1
V gene: TRBV5-1
D gene: .
CDR3 protein: CASSLGRGTNTEAFF

J gene: TRBJ2-7
V gene: TRBV7-9
D gene: .
CDR3 protein: CASSFLGRQTVYEQYF

J gene: TRBJ2-2
V gene: TRBV4-1
D gene: TRBD1
CDR3 protein: CASSVTGAGELFF

J gene: TRBJ2-7
V gene: TRBV7-9
D gene: .
CDR3 protein: CASSLSVLVYEQYF

J gene: TRBJ1-5
V gene: TRBV19
D gene: .
CDR3 protein: CASKWEAGLGASNQPQHF

J gene: TRBJ2-3
V gene: TRBV11-3
D gene: TRBD2
CDR3 protein: CASSLTSGGTQYF

J gene: TRBJ2-7
V gene: TRBV10-1
D gene: TRBD2
CDR3 protein: CASSPLAGVRSYEQYF

J gene: TRBJ2-1
V gene: TRBV5-1
D gene: .
CDR3 protein: CASSLSAGLYNEQFF

J gene: TRBJ2-5
V gene: TRBV5-4
D gene: TRBD2
CDR3 protein: CASSLMGGMGQETQYF

J gene: TRBJ1-1
V gene: TRBV4-1
D gene: .
CDR3 protein: CASSQDLGGAFF